One and the same sample provided the 29 T cell receptor beta chains below, sequenced in a study of PD-1 blockade in classical Hodgkin lymphoma (dated by TCRdb to 2018 to 2021). The time point label for this specimen denotes: cycle 2 day 1 (C2D1) of nivolumab. Relapse after autologous stem cell transplantation had occurred in all trial patients, and cohorts A, B and C were distinguished by prior brentuximab vedotin exposure. Libraries were made using the immunoSEQ multiplex PCR assay. TCRdb obtained this table from immuneACCESS and retained in-frame rearrangements with V and J assigned. These tables miss some clones; where compared with another copy, unresolved V genes account for less than half of the shortfall, and the remainder is unexplained. This sample has under 20,000 clones in its table, and around 86% of those were observed once. The ten largest clonotypes hold around 13% of the sample.

The sequencing here drew on peripheral blood mononuclear cells (PBMCs), taken before the second cycle of nivolumab. Receptors originate from a human donor with classical Hodgkin lymphoma.

The rearrangement uses TRBV7-9 and TRBJ1-3; D gene unclear. In germline, CDR1 is SEHNR, CDR2 FQNEAQ (reference sequence). Trimming left V 2 bases short and J 0 bases short, with 5 bases between. There are 14 residues in the CDR3. CDR3 loop: CASSLSISGNTIYF. The CDR3 DNA reads as TGTGCCAGCAGCTTAAGTATCTCTGGAAACACCATATATTTT.

The V gene is TRBV19, the J gene TRBJ2-2, with 9 bases lining up with TRBD2. With V trimmed by 3 bases and J by 7 bases, 9 bases remained unmatched. CDR3 size: 16 residues. CDR1 is LNHDA and CDR2 is SQIVND in the germline V gene (reference sequence). The CDR3, as DNA: TGTGCCAGTAGTATTCGAGGCGGGGGGGCCGTCGGGGAGCTGTTTTTT. Protein sequence: CASSIRGGGAVGELFF.

The chain combines TRBV27 with TRBJ2-7, with D maybe TRBD1 (5 bases). Germline V gene sequence: CDR1 MNHEY, CDR2 SMNVEV (reference sequence). V shed 2 bases and J shed 4 bases, with 24 bases lying between them. The CDR3 spans 18 residues. The CDR3 loop is CASSLVEGVRIPGYEQYF. The CDR3 region has the DNA TGTGCCAGCAGTTTAGTCGAAGGGGTCCGAATACCCGGTTACGAGCAGTACTTC.

This clone was detected only a few times. The gene calls are TRBV5-1 and TRBJ1-6; D is undetermined. Germline V gene sequence: CDR1 SGHRS, CDR2 YFSETQ. CDR3 size: 13 residues. Deletions cut 4 bases from V and 12 bases from J, with 14 bases between. The CDR3 is CASSQSEGGPLHF. In DNA, the CDR3 is TGCGCCAGCAGCCAGTCCGAAGGTGGACCCCTCCACTTT.

V is TRBV5-1 and J is TRBJ2-5, with 7 positions matching TRBD2. Trimming took 4 bases from V and 4 from J; bases not matched to a gene: 10. The germline gives CDR1 SGHRS, CDR2 YFSETQ. There are 15 residues in the CDR3. In nucleotides, the CDR3 is TGCGCCAGCAGCCTGGGCGGGGGTGCGAGAGAGACCCAGTACTTC. It specifies CASSLGGGARETQYF.

The chain employs TRBV7-9 and TRBJ2-7; D not resolved. Trimming shortened V by 4 bases and J by 7 bases, and 17 bases separated the two germline ends. This CDR3 has 14 residues. CDR1 is SEHNR, CDR2 FQNEAQ, per germline (reference sequence). DNA of the CDR3: TGTGCCAGCAGCTCCCACCCTAAAACGTGGGAGCAGTACTTC. Amino acid sequence: CASSSHPKTWEQYF.

The chain is built from TRBV15 and TRBJ1-3; D is unresolved. CDR1 and CDR2 (germline): LNHNV, YYDKDF (reference sequence). This CDR3 comprises 16 residues. V gave up 3 bases and J gave up 0 bases, with 12 bases separating them. The CDR3 protein is CATSSPDLSSGNTIYF. DNA for the CDR3: TGTGCCACCAGCAGCCCCGACCTGAGCTCTGGAAACACCATATATTTT. The full variable domain, in which reference TRBV15 and TRBJ1-3 provide the parts outside the CDR3, is DAMVIQNPRYQVTQFGKPVTLSCSQTLNHNVMYWYQQKSSQAPKLLFHYYDKDFNNEADTPDNFQSRRPNTSFCFLDIRSPGLGDTAMYLCATSSPDLSSGNTIYFGEGSWLTVV.

In DNA, the CDR3 is TGTGCCAGCAGCCCACTCACACCCTACTATGGCTACACCTTC. Encoded protein: CASSPLTPYYGYTF. The chain uses TRBV27 and TRBJ1-2; D uncertain. In germline, CDR1 is MNHEY, CDR2 SMNVEV (reference sequence). The CDR3 loop spans 14 amino acids. Trimming left V 6 bases short and J 3 bases short, with 14 bases between.

The V gene is TRBV14, the J gene TRBJ2-5, with 7 bases lining up with TRBD2. CDR1 is SGHDN and CDR2 is FVKESK in the germline V gene. There are 14 residues in the CDR3. With 2 bases clipped from V and 4 bases from J, the junction kept 4 bases outside the gene matches. For the CDR3, the DNA is TGTGCCAGCAGCCAAAGACTAGCTAGAGAGACCCAGTACTTC. This encodes CASSQRLARETQYF.

The sample holds one count of this clone. The rearrangement uses TRBV5-1 and TRBJ2-3; 8 bases are a match to TRBD2. J gave up 1 base and V 4 bases, and 2 bases lay outside the gene matches. Germline values: CDR1 SGHRS, CDR2 YFSETQ. This CDR3 spans 14 amino acids. The CDR3 is CASSEAGGTDTQYF. The CDR3 coding sequence is TGCGCCAGCAGCGAAGCGGGGGGCACAGATACGCAGTATTTT.

The rearrangement links TRBV19 to TRBJ2-1, with D possibly matching TRBD2 (6 bases). The germline gives CDR1 LNHDA, CDR2 SQIVND (reference sequence). This CDR3 contains 15 residues. Trimming cost V 10 bases and J 4 bases, with 20 bases left between them. This CDR3 reads CATTGGGSLYNEQFF. The CDR3 DNA reads TGTGCCACCACGGGTGGGGGGAGCCTGTACAATGAGCAGTTCTTC.

V and J are TRBV7-2 and TRBJ1-3, with 8 bases matching TRBD1. This CDR3 region has 17 residues. CDR1 SGHTA and CDR2 FQGNSA come from the germline V gene. Trimming removed 1 base from V and 2 bases from J; junction bases left unmatched: 7. This CDR3 reads CASSLGQGPGTGNTIYF. DNA for the CDR3: TGTGCCAGCAGCTTAGGACAGGGGCCTGGCACTGGAAACACCATATATTTT. The variable domain in full, with the rest retrieved from reference TRBV7-2 and TRBJ1-3, is GAGVSQSPSNKVTEKGKDVELRCDPISGHTALYWYRQSLGQGLEFLIYFQGNSAPDKSGLPSDRFSAERTGGSVSTLTIQRTQQEDSAVYLCASSLGQGPGTGNTIYFGEGSWLTVV.

CDR3 DNA sequence: TGCGCCAGCAGCTTGATGGACTCAAGAGATACGCAGTATTTT. This encodes CASSLMDSRDTQYF. The chain combines TRBV5-1 with TRBJ2-3, with a tentative D call TRBD2 (5 bases). The CDR3 runs 14 residues. The V end lost 1 base, the J end lost 5 bases, and 11 bases lay between the germline ends. The germline CDR1 and CDR2 sequences are SGHRS and YFSETQ.

This clone came up once. The V and J genes are TRBV7-9 and TRBJ2-2; 8 bases are shared with TRBD2. CDR1 and CDR2 from the germline V gene are SEHNR and FQNEAQ (reference sequence). Losses at the gene ends were 3 bases for V and 3 bases for J; bases not matched to a gene: 3. CDR3 length: 15 residues. Here the CDR3 reads CASSFGGVDTGELFF. CDR3 nucleotides: TGTGCCAGCAGCTTCGGGGGGGTCGACACCGGGGAGCTGTTTTTT.

This clone was seen only once. This sequence joins TRBV12-5 and TRBJ1-5, with unresolved D. V was trimmed by 0 bases and J by 2 bases, leaving 5 bases between them. There are 14 residues in the CDR3. The germline CDR1 and CDR2 sequences are LGHNT and FRNRAP. This chain's CDR3 is CASGLVGGNQPQHF. The CDR3 DNA follows: TGTGCTAGTGGTTTGGTCGGGGGCAATCAGCCCCAGCATTTT.

The count of this clone is one. The chain uses TRBV7-2 and TRBJ2-1; 8 bases fit TRBD2. V gave up 2 bases and J gave up 6 bases; unmatched junction bases: 15. This CDR3 contains 18 residues. CDR1 SGHTA and CDR2 FQGNSA come from the germline V gene. The CDR3 DNA sequence: TGTGCCAGCAGCTTAAAAGGAGCGGGGGACCCTTTTGGCAATGAGCAGTTCTTC. It is translated as CASSLKGAGDPFGNEQFF. The full variable domain, its missing parts supplied by reference TRBV7-2 and TRBJ2-1, is GAGVSQSPSNKVTEKGKDVELRCDPISGHTALYWYRQSLGQGLEFLIYFQGNSAPDKSGLPSDRFSAERTGGSVSTLTIQRTQQEDSAVYLCASSLKGAGDPFGNEQFFGPGTRLTVL.

This chain uses TRBV10-3 with TRBJ2-7; D is possibly TRBD1 or TRBD2 (6 bases each). V dropped 2 bases and J dropped 1 base, with 18 bases sitting between them. The CDR3 totals 17 residues. From germline, CDR1 is ENHRY and CDR2 SYGVKD. The DNA for the CDR3 is TGTGCCATCAGTGAGACCGCCGGGACACTAGCTTCCTACGAGCAGTACTTC. Translation: CAISETAGTLASYEQYF.

This clone came up once. The chain has TRBV5-1 and TRBJ2-3; TRBD2 matches 10 bases. Germline assignment: CDR1 SGHRS and CDR2 YFSETQ. This CDR3 has 16 amino acids. The ends lost 4 bases at V and 2 bases at J; junction bases unmatched: 7. DNA for the CDR3: TGCGCCAGCAGCGTCGCACTAGCGGGGCCCACAGATACGCAGTATTTT. The encoded protein is CASSVALAGPTDTQYF.

This clone was observed a single time. The rearrangement joins TRBV5-1 to TRBJ1-1; tentatively, D is TRBD1 (5 bases). The CDR3 spans 15 residues. Germline V gene data show CDR1 as SGHRS and CDR2 as YFSETQ. With 5 bases removed from V and 7 bases from J, the gap between germline ends came to 21 bases. CDR3 amino acids: CASSLMDGTQGEAFF. The CDR3 coding sequence is TGCGCCAGCAGTCTTATGGATGGGACCCAAGGTGAAGCTTTCTTT.

The chain links TRBV7-9 to TRBJ2-5, with D unresolved. Germline CDR1 and CDR2: SEHNR and FQNEAQ (reference sequence). V was pared by 1 base and J by 4 bases, with 13 bases between. The CDR3 is 15 amino acids. CDR3 bases: TGTGCCAGCAGCTTAGAGCGTCTACTTATAGAGACCCAGTACTTC. Translated, it gives CASSLERLLIETQYF.

V usage is TRBV5-1 and J usage is TRBJ1-2; D is uncertain. The V end lost 0 bases, the J end lost 1 base, and 7 bases lay between the germline ends. CDR1 is SGHRS and CDR2 is YFSETQ in the germline V gene. The CDR3 totals 14 residues. The CDR3: CASSLDAGNYGYTF. As DNA, the CDR3 is TGCGCCAGCAGCTTGGATGCCGGTAACTATGGCTACACCTTC.

V gene TRBV7-2 combines with J gene TRBJ2-7; tentative D call: TRBD1 (5 bases). The CDR3 sequence is 15 residues long. The germline V gene has CDR1 SGHTA and CDR2 FQGNSA. Between the trimmed V and J ends, which lost 8 bases and 0 bases, there was a span of 17 bases. CDR3 nucleotides: TGTGCCAGCGCTGACATCAGGGCCCCCTCCTACGAGCAGTACTTC. The encoded protein is CASADIRAPSYEQYF.

V and J are TRBV7-3 and TRBJ1-6; D gene uncertain. The V end lost 2 bases, the J end lost 9 bases, and 11 bases lay between the germline ends. The V gene's germline CDR1 is SGHTA and CDR2 FQGTGA. The CDR3 spans 14 residues. CDR3 in amino acids: CASSLAQKGSPLHF. CDR3 bases: TGTGCCAGCAGCTTAGCACAGAAGGGTTCACCCCTCCACTTT.

The chain has TRBV7-9 and TRBJ1-1; D ambiguous. This CDR3 contains 14 residues. Trimming stripped 5 bases from V and 4 bases from J, with 14 bases between. CDR1 is SEHNR and CDR2 is FQNEAQ in the germline V gene (reference sequence). The DNA for the CDR3 is TGTGCCAGCAGCCCCGGGGTTTCGGGCACTGAAGCTTTCTTT. This sequence encodes CASSPGVSGTEAFF. The full variable domain, completed using reference TRBV7-9 and TRBJ1-1, is DTGVSQNPRHKITKRGQNVTFRCDPISEHNRLYWYRQTLGQGPEFLTYFQNEAQLEKSRLLSDRFSAERPKGSFSTLEIQRTEQGDSAMYLCASSPGVSGTEAFFGQGTRLTVV.

Points on this clone: At one boundary the junction diverges from the germline segment, which might be a read error. The rearrangement uses TRBV5-8 and TRBJ2-3, with D unclear. CDR3 length: 15 amino acids. CDR1 SGHTS and CDR2 YDEGEE come from the germline V gene. This chain's CDR3 is CASSQDRQATDTQYF. The CDR3 coding sequence is TGCGCCAGCAGCCAAGATCGGCAGGCCACAGATACGCAGTATTTT.

With respect to this clone: The same CDR3 can be traced to other DNA sequences in this sample. The rearrangement links TRBV5-5 to TRBJ1-1, with D unresolved. The CDR3 spans 14 residues. Per germline, CDR1 SGHKS and CDR2 YYEKEE (reference sequence). Trimming left V 2 bases short and J 2 bases short, with 10 bases between. The CDR3 DNA sequence: TGTGCCAGCAGCTTTAGGGCCTTAAACACTGAAGCTTTCTTT. It specifies CASSFRALNTEAFF.

This chain uses TRBV2 with TRBJ1-1; D is unresolved. The CDR3 has 13 amino acids. Germline V gene lookup returns CDR1 SNHLY and CDR2 FYNNEI. The V end was cut by 8 bases, the J end by 1 base, with 11 bases between. CDR3 amino acids: CASLIGQNTEAFF. The CDR3 DNA is TGTGCCAGCCTCATAGGGCAGAACACTGAAGCTTTCTTT.

The rearrangement joins TRBV5-1 to TRBJ1-5; 7 positions match TRBD1. This CDR3 is 14 amino acids long. V was pared by 6 bases and J by 4 bases, with 7 bases of the junction left unmatched. CDR1 and CDR2 from the germline V gene are SGHRS and YFSETQ. CDR3 loop: CASTWGQPNQPQHF. The CDR3 DNA is TGCGCCAGCACCTGGGGACAGCCAAATCAGCCCCAGCATTTT.

V gene TRBV6-5 combines with J gene TRBJ1-6; 9 positions match TRBD1. The CDR3 sequence is 14 residues long. Germline loops: CDR1 MNHEY, CDR2 SVGAGI. V was pared by 4 bases and J by 9 bases, with 4 bases of the junction left unmatched. The CDR3 DNA reads as TGTGCCAGCAGTTCCCCGGGACAGGGTTCACCCCTCCACTTT. As protein: CASSSPGQGSPLHF.